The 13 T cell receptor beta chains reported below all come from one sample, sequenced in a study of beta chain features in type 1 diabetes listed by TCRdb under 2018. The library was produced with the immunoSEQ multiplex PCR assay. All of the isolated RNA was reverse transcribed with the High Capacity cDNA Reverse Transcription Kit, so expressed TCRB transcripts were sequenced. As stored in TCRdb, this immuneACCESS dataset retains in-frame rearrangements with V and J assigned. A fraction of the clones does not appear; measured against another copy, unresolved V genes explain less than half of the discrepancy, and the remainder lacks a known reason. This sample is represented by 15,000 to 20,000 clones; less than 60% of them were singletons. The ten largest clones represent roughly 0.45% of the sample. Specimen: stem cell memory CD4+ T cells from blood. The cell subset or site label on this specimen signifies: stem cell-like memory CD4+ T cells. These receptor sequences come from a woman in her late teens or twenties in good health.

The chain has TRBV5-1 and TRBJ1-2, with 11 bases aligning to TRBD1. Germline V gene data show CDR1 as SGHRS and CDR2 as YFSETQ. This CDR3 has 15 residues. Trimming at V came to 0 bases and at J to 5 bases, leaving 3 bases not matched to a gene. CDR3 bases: TGCGCCAGCAGCTTGGCAGGACAGGGGGCTTATGGCTACACCTTC. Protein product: CASSLAGQGAYGYTF.

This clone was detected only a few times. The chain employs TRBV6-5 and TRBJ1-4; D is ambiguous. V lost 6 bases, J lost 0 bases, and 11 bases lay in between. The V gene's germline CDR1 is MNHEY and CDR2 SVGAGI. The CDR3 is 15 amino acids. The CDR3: CASRSRGATNEKLFF. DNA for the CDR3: TGTGCCAGCAGGTCCCGAGGAGCAACTAATGAAAAACTGTTTTTT.

The CDR3 loop reads CASSDGGSTDTQYF. CDR3 coding DNA: TGTGCCAGCAGTGATGGGGGGAGCACAGATACGCAGTATTTT. V gene TRBV6-1 combines with J gene TRBJ2-3; perhaps TRBD2 as D (6 bases). This CDR3 has 14 residues. Trimming pared 3 bases from V and 0 bases from J, leaving 7 bases between. Germline V gene sequence: CDR1 MNHNS, CDR2 SASEGT.

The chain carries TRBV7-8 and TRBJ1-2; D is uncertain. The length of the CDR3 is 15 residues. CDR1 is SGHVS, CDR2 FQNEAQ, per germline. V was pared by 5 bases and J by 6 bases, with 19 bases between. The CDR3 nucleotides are TGTGCCAGCAGCCAGATCCGGGGAATTCCCGATGGCTACACCTTC. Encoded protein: CASSQIRGIPDGYTF.

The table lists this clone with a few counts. The CDR3 region has the DNA TGTGCCAGCAGCTTTACCAGGGATACGCAGTATTTT. It encodes CASSFTRDTQYF. V is TRBV7-3 and J is TRBJ2-3, with unresolved D. Germline-derived CDR1 and CDR2 are SGHTA and FQGTGA. The CDR3 sequence is 12 residues long. Trimming shortened V by 3 bases and J by 6 bases, and 7 bases separated the two germline ends.

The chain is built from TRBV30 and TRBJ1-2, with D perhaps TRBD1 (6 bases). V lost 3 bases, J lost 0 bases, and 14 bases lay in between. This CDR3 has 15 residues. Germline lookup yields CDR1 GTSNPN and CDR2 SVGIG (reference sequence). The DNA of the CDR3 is TGTGCCTGGAGCTCACAGGGATTGACTAACTATGGCTACACCTTC. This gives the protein CAWSSQGLTNYGYTF.

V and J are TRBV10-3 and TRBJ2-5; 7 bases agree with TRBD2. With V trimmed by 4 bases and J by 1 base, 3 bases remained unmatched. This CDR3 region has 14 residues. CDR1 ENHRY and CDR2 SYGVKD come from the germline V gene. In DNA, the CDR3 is TGTGCCATCAGTGGCTCTAGCGGCCAAGAGACCCAGTACTTC. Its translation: CAISGSSGQETQYF.

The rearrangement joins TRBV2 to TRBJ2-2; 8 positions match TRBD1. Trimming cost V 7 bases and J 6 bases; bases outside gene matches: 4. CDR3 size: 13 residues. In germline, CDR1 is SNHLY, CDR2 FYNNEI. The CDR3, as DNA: TGTGCCAGCACCAAACAGGGGGCCGGGGAGCTGTTTTTT. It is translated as CASTKQGAGELFF.

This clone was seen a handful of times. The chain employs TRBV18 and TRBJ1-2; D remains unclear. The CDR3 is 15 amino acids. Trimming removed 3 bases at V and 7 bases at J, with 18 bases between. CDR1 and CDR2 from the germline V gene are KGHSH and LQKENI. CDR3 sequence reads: CASSPTTGFPGGYTF. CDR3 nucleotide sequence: TGTGCCAGCTCACCCACGACGGGATTTCCGGGTGGCTACACCTTC.

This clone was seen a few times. CDR3 sequence reads: CASRHGLKNTGELFF. As DNA, the CDR3 is TGTGCCAGCAGGCATGGCCTGAAGAACACCGGGGAGCTGTTTTTT. The chain couples TRBV7-2 to TRBJ2-2; D is undetermined. V lost 6 bases and J 1 base, leaving 12 bases between the germline ends. Germline V gives CDR1 SGHTA, CDR2 FQGNSA. This CDR3 is 15 amino acids long.

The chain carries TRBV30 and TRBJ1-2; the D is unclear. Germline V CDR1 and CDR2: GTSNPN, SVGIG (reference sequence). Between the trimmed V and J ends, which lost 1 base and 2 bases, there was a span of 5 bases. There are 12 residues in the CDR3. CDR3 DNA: TGTGCCTGGAGTGCATTGAACTATGGCTACACCTTC. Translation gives CAWSALNYGYTF.

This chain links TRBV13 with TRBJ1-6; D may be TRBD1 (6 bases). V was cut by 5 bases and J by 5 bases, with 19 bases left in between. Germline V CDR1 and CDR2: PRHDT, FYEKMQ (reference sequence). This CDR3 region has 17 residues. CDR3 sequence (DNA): TGTGCCAGCAGCGGAGGAAGCAACAGGGCAAATAATTCACCCCTCCACTTT. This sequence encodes CASSGGSNRANNSPLHF.

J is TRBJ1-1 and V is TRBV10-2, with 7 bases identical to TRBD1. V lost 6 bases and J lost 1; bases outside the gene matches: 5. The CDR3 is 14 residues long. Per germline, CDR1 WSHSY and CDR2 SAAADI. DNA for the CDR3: TGCGCCAGCAGACCGGGACAGACGAACACTGAAGCTTTCTTT. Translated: CASRPGQTNTEAFF.